This TCR beta chain was recorded in a study of blood T cell repertoires in COVID-19. V lost 4 bases to trimming and J lost 4 bases, with 15 bases between them. From germline, CDR1 is SGHRS and CDR2 YFSETQ. This CDR3 region has 15 residues. Assay used: immunoSEQ multiplex PCR; TCRdb lists only in-frame clones, some missing. The sample records 470,000 or so clones, more than 85% being singletons. The sample was peripheral blood. This chain joins TRBV5-1 and TRBJ1-5; TRBD1 might be the D (5 bases). This TCR was recovered from a woman aged 25 to 39 with acute or convalescent COVID-19. CDR3 amino acids: CASSLGERGNQPQHF. CDR3 DNA sequence: TGCGCCAGCAGCCTGGGGGAAAGGGGAAATCAGCCCCAGCATTTT.